The rows below give T cell receptor beta chains drawn from one sample of a study of T cell repertoires in cytomegalovirus infection. Their antigens remain unidentified. TCRdb reprocessed the reads with MiXCR, giving one entry per CDR3 protein. The sample lists a few hundred thousand distinct CDR3 sequences, roughly a third seen once, with 15% to 20% in the top ten. The sequencing here drew on cultured PBMCs, taken from culture after CMV antigen stimulation. The receptors originated from a human donor in good health (CMV status not recorded). Some clones in this sample may be carry-over from other donors' samples. CDR3s include the opening cysteine and the closing phenylalanine or tryptophan. Fields, in order: V gene, D gene, clone size, J gene, CDR3 DNA, CDR3 protein. The D gene is left open where the match is weak. Size values are once, few and many counts, or a class for expanded clones, and some rows have none.

TRBV7-9	.	many	TRBJ1-3	TGTGCCAGCAGCCCACTGGGCCGCGGAAACACCATATATTTT	CASSPLGRGNTIYF
TRBV28	.	few	TRBJ2-2	TGTGCCAGCAGTCGAAGACCCACTGGGGAGCTGTTTTTT	CASSRRPTGELFF
TRBV30	TRBD1	many	TRBJ1-1	TGTGCCTGGAGATATCTTGGACAGGGAAGGTTACGGGACACTGAAGCTTTCTTT	CAWRYLGQGRLRDTEAFF
TRBV7-2	TRBD2	many	TRBJ2-2	TGTGCCAGCAGCCCCAACCCGACTAGCGGTGGGGAGCTGTTTTTT	CASSPNPTSGGELFF
TRBV27	TRBD1	.	TRBJ2-3	TGTGCCAGCAGGCCTTTGTGGGACAGGGACACAGATACGCAGTATTTT	CASRPLWDRDTDTQYF
TRBV19	TRBD2	many	TRBJ2-3	TGTGCCAGTAGTATTTCCCCAGCGGGAGGTGGAAATACGCAGTATTTT	CASSISPAGGGNTQYF
TRBV7-9	.	.	TRBJ1-3	TGTGCCAGCAGCTTAACCGCCGCCTCTGGAAACACCATATATTTT	CASSLTAASGNTIYF
TRBV7-2	TRBD2	few	TRBJ2-3	TGTGCCAGCAGCCTTGGACTAGCGGGAGCGGCAGATACGCAGTATTTT	CASSLGLAGAADTQYF
TRBV12-3/TRBV12-4	TRBD2	few	TRBJ2-1	TGTGCCAGCACCTTCGGACTAGCGGGAGTCAATGAGCAGTTCTTC	CASTFGLAGVNEQFF
TRBV11-2	TRBD1	.	TRBJ2-5	TGTGCCAGCAGCTTGGGACAGCCCTCGGGGACCCAGTACTTC	CASSLGQPSGTQYF
TRBV7-2	.	few	TRBJ2-7	TGTGCCAGCAGCCTCACCGGGACACAATACGAGCAGTACTTC	CASSLTGTQYEQYF
TRBV6-6	.	.	TRBJ1-1	TGTGCCAGCAGTTACTCTCCCGGGGGCCGGAACACTGAAGCTTTCTTT	CASSYSPGGRNTEAFF
TRBV7-2	.	few	TRBJ2-3	TGTGCCAGCAGGCCACTCCGTAGAGATACGCAGTATTTT	CASRPLRRDTQYF
TRBV6-2/TRBV6-3	TRBD1	.	TRBJ2-5	TGTGCCAGCAGAACTTACGGGACAGAGACACAAGAGACCCAGTACTTC	CASRTYGTETQETQYF
TRBV6-5	.	few	TRBJ2-1	TGTGCCAGCAGATCCCTAAGCGGTTCGGAGGGCGAGCAGTTCTTC	CASRSLSGSEGEQFF
TRBV2	.	.	TRBJ2-1	TGTGCCAGCAGCTTATGGGAGTCTTACAATGAGCAGTTCTTC	CASSLWESYNEQFF
TRBV12-3/TRBV12-4	.	.	TRBJ1-5	TGTGCCAGCAGTTTAGAAGGGGCGGTTTATTCGAAAAATCAGCCCCAGCATTTT	CASSLEGAVYSKNQPQHF
TRBV25-1	TRBD2	.	TRBJ2-7	TGTGCCAGCAGTGACCTTTGGACTAGCGGGTTTTCCTACGAGCAGTACTTC	CASSDLWTSGFSYEQYF
TRBV7-8	TRBD1	few	TRBJ1-2	TGTGCCAGCAGCACCCGGACAGGGAGGAATGGCTACACCTTC	CASSTRTGRNGYTF
TRBV6-5	.	few	TRBJ1-5	TGTGCCAGCAGCCCGTTCGGAGGGGCCGGACAGCCCCAGCATTTT	CASSPFGGAGQPQHF